The sequence of this TCR beta chain was determined in a study of blood T cell repertoires in COVID-19 (dated by TCRdb to the early 2020s). In the study overall: The collaborator samples originated in the United States, Italy and Spain and spanned the acute and convalescent phases of COVID-19. Samples came from the ongoing ImmuneRACE study (first 160 participants) plus 1,254 subjects from 6 global collaborators. Sample metadata almost always included a de-identified subject ID, COVID-19 status, age in years and sex. Deeply sampled blood TCRbeta repertoires from subjects exposed to, actively infected with, or recovered from COVID-19 were included in the dataset. The repertoires were released in a freely available public database meant as a resource for research on the immune response to SARS-CoV-2. The material from the prospective study consisted of cDNA or gDNA derived from T cells, B-cell-depleted T cells, or PBMCs. Where available, HLA class I and class II types were obtained from metadata supplied by the sample provider rather than from assay-based typing.

Results and caveats for the whole study, not just this receptor: How much clinical and demographic metadata was included differed by source and by participant, and the metadata was provided uncurated.

TCRbeta CDR3 regions were amplified from genomic DNA using the immunoSEQ Assay, a bias-controlled multiplex PCR. In the source study's methods: The number of nucleated cells in each sample was estimated from the amplification of reference gene primers within the assay. To quantify the absolute abundance of each unique TCRbeta CDR3 rearrangement, sequence reads were collapsed and filtered. For each sample, productive Simpson clonality was calculated as the square root of Simpson's diversity index across productive rearrangements. TCRdb carries this immuneACCESS record with in-frame sequences only. Its versions omit some clonotypes, under half of them owing to an unresolved V gene in the studies checked, with the rest unexplained. D and trimming come from the DNA, and the V and J calls and clone size come from that table. The sample contains some 700,000 clones, about nine tenths of them found a single time. The top ten constitute roughly 0.25% of the sample.

Whole blood was collected in K2EDTA tubes by collaborating institutions according to the institutions' own protocols. Collaborator samples were shipped for TCRbeta analysis as frozen whole blood, isolated PBMCs, or DNA extracted from either sample type. Worth noting for this clone: Its antigen specificity is not known. There are no base qualities to consult, and no much larger clone falls within one base.

Source material: peripheral blood. This sequence originates from a woman aged 18-29 years with acute or convalescent COVID-19.

The CDR3 has the sequence CASSPEEISHTF. The DNA sequence is given as TGTGCCAGCAGCCCCGAAGAGATTAGCCACACCTTC. The chain was built from TRBV5-5 and TRBJ1-2; the D gene remains uncertain. Via the germline V gene (reference sequence), CDR1 is SGHKS and CDR2 YYEKEE. V is clipped by 4 bases and J by 12 bases, and the sequence between their germline boundaries is 16 bases long. The CDR3 has 12 amino acids, counting the end cysteine and phenylalanine. Only the CDR3 DNA stays, 36 bases, in frame from base 1.